Below, 19 T cell receptor beta chains from the same sample are listed, as sequenced in a study of graft-versus-host responses after intestinal transplantation. These receptors' antigens are unknown. Data came from immunoSEQ multiplex PCR; TCRdb stores just in-frame clones and leaves some out. The sample contains 75,000 to 100,000 clones, 85% to 95% of which appear only once. Here the sequenced sample was unstimulated CD8+ T cells sorted from spleen or lymph node cells, taken before intestinal transplant. These receptors were obtained from a human donor who received an intestinal transplant.

This sequence joins TRBV19 and TRBJ2-1, with D perhaps matching TRBD2 (5 bases). Between the trimmed V and J ends, which lost 0 bases and 6 bases, there was a span of 15 bases. This CDR3 contains 16 residues. The germline CDR1 and CDR2 sequences are LNHDA and SQIVND (reference sequence). CDR3 region: CASSIEVGLSGNEQFF. In DNA form, the CDR3 reads TGTGCCAGTAGTATAGAGGTGGGCCTAAGCGGCAATGAGCAGTTCTTC.

The chain is built from TRBV5-6 and TRBJ1-5; D unclear. Trimming cost V 1 base and J 0 bases, with 8 bases left between them. The CDR3 is 15 amino acids. Germline V gene sequence: CDR1 SGHDT, CDR2 YYEEEE. CDR3 DNA: TGTGCCAGCAGCTTGACGGGAGGTAGCAATCAGCCCCAGCATTTT. Amino acid sequence: CASSLTGGSNQPQHF.

The CDR3 nucleotides read TGTGCCAGTAGTTTCGGACAGGGCACCGGGGAGCTGTTTTTT. Translating gives CASSFGQGTGELFF. The V and J genes are TRBV19 and TRBJ2-2; TRBD1 agrees at 8 bases. Germline V lookup: CDR1 LNHDA, CDR2 SQIVND (reference sequence). CDR3 size: 14 residues. Unmatched junction bases numbered 3, after V lost 5 bases and J lost 4 bases.

The V call is TRBV29-1, the J call TRBJ2-1; 7 positions match TRBD2. The CDR3 totals 15 residues. CDR1 and CDR2 (germline): SQVTM, ANQGSEA. The V and J ends lost 5 bases and 3 bases, in that order; junction bases with no gene match: 10. The CDR3 DNA sequence: TGCAGCGTTCGGGGCCGCGGGGGAGTCTACAATGAGCAGTTCTTC. Amino acids: CSVRGRGGVYNEQFF.

The CDR3 reads CASSERGTTGQPQHF. The DNA of the CDR3 is TGTGCCAGCAGCGAGCGGGGAACGACGGGGCAGCCCCAGCATTTT. This chain connects TRBV11-2 to TRBJ1-5, with D hard to call. V lost 5 bases, J lost 7 bases, and 18 bases lay in between. CDR3 size: 15 residues. Looked up from germline, CDR1 is SGHAT and CDR2 is FQNNGV.

The chain has TRBV19 and TRBJ2-7; the D is unclear. Germline CDR1 reads LNHDA; CDR2 reads SQIVND (reference sequence). V was trimmed by 2 bases and J by 7 bases, leaving 12 bases between them. The CDR3 covers 13 residues. The CDR3, as DNA: TGTGCCAGTAGTATACTAGGTGGCGTTGAGCAGTACTTC. The encoded protein is CASSILGGVEQYF.

This sequence joins TRBV5-1 and TRBJ2-1; a possible D gene is TRBD1 (6 bases). The CDR3 has 15 amino acids. Germline loops: CDR1 SGHRS, CDR2 YFSETQ. V lost 0 bases to trimming and J lost 0 bases, with 7 bases between them. This CDR3 reads CASSLEGGSYNEQFF. The CDR3 DNA sequence: TGCGCCAGCAGCTTGGAAGGGGGCTCCTACAATGAGCAGTTCTTC.

The chain is built from TRBV9 and TRBJ1-1, with D possibly being TRBD1 (6 bases). The germline V gene encodes CDR1 SGDLS and CDR2 YYNGEE. V lost 7 bases and J lost 6, with 13 bases in between. The CDR3 is 12 residues long. For the CDR3, the DNA is TGTGCCAGCGGTGGGGGGGGCGCTGAAGCTTTCTTT. This encodes CASGGGGAEAFF.

The J gene is TRBJ1-5, the V gene TRBV27, with 7 bases that match TRBD1. This CDR3 has 14 amino acids. Germline-derived CDR1 and CDR2 are MNHEY and SMNVEV (reference sequence). With V trimmed by 4 bases and J by 5 bases, 5 bases remained unmatched. CDR3 loop: CASSSYQGDQPQHF. CDR3 in DNA: TGTGCCAGCAGTTCCTACCAGGGGGATCAGCCCCAGCATTTT.

This clone was picked up a small number of times. The chain joins TRBV19 to TRBJ2-7; TRBD2 is a possible D gene (5 bases). CDR3 size: 15 residues. Trimming pared 3 bases from V and 3 bases from J, leaving 15 bases between. CDR1 and CDR2 from the germline V gene are LNHDA and SQIVND (reference sequence). CDR3 amino acids: CASSIGFEGNYEQYF. DNA of the CDR3: TGTGCCAGTAGTATCGGTTTCGAGGGTAACTACGAGCAGTACTTC. The full variable domain, its missing parts supplied by reference TRBV19 and TRBJ2-7, is DGGITQSPKYLFRKEGQNVTLSCEQNLNHDAMYWYRQDPGQGLRLIYYSQIVNDFQKGDIAEGYSVSREKKESFPLTVTSAQKNPTAFYLCASSIGFEGNYEQYFGPGTRLTVT.

This sequence joins TRBV4-3 and TRBJ2-7; D perhaps matches TRBD1 (6 bases). From germline, CDR1 is LGHNA and CDR2 YSLEER. V lost 0 bases and J 7 bases, leaving 10 bases between the germline ends. The CDR3 has 13 residues. CDR3 protein: CASSQDHDREQYF. The CDR3 nucleotides are TGCGCCAGCAGCCAAGACCACGACAGGGAGCAGTACTTC.

The rearrangement uses TRBV5-6 and TRBJ2-7, with D unresolved. Germline CDR1 reads SGHDT; CDR2 reads YYEEEE. The V gene lost 5 bases and the J gene lost 4 bases, with 16 bases spanning the gap. The CDR3 loop spans 14 amino acids. CDR3 bases: TGTGCCAGCAGAGATGATGCAGGAAAATACGAGCAGTACTTC. It codes for CASRDDAGKYEQYF. Full variable domain (rest looked up from reference TRBV5-6 and TRBJ2-7): DAGVTQSPTHLIKTRGQQVTLRCSPKSGHDTVSWYQQALGQGPQFIFQYYEEEERQRGNFPDRFSGHQFPNYSSELNVNALLLGDSALYLCASRDDAGKYEQYFGPGTRLTVT.

The gene calls are TRBV28 and TRBJ2-3; 12 bases align to TRBD2. Germline trimming cut 4 bases from V and 1 base from J; bases unmatched to any gene: 3. The CDR3 loop spans 16 amino acids. CDR1 MDHEN and CDR2 SYDVKM come from the germline V gene. The CDR3 loop is CASSSRLAGGTDTQYF. DNA for the CDR3: TGTGCCAGCAGTTCCAGACTAGCGGGAGGCACAGATACGCAGTATTTT.

V gene TRBV11-2 combines with J gene TRBJ2-7, with 8 positions matching TRBD1. From germline, CDR1 is SGHAT and CDR2 FQNNGV. This CDR3 region has 13 residues. V was clipped by 6 bases and J by 3 bases; unmatched bases: 4. The CDR3 region is CASSPGQGYEQYF. The CDR3, as DNA: TGTGCCAGCAGTCCTGGACAGGGCTACGAGCAGTACTTC.

This clone was recorded only once. The chain employs TRBV4-1 and TRBJ2-7; 10 bases line up with TRBD1. CDR1 and CDR2 from the germline V gene are MGHRA and YSYEKL. Trimming removed 1 base from V and 9 bases from J; junction bases left unmatched: 6. The CDR3 runs to 14 residues. CDR3 protein: CASSQGGTGEWQYF. The CDR3 DNA reads as TGCGCCAGCAGCCAAGGCGGGACAGGGGAATGGCAGTACTTC.

J is TRBJ2-7 and V is TRBV28, with 9 bases lining up with TRBD2. This CDR3 region has 17 residues. Germline CDR1 reads MDHEN; CDR2 reads SYDVKM. With V trimmed by 3 bases and J by 0 bases, 9 bases remained unmatched. The CDR3 region is CASSFLLAGASSYEQYF. CDR3 sequence (DNA): TGTGCCAGCAGTTTCCTACTAGCGGGCGCCAGCTCCTACGAGCAGTACTTC.

The gene calls are TRBV9 and TRBJ1-6, with TRBD1 matching 9 bases. The junction had 10 bases not matched to a gene; V was cut back by 5 bases and J by 13 bases. Germline lookup yields CDR1 SGDLS and CDR2 YYNGEE. The CDR3 is 14 residues long. This chain's CDR3 is CASSDRDRDLPLHF. Here the CDR3 DNA reads TGTGCCAGCAGTGACCGGGACAGGGACCTTCCCCTCCACTTT. Supplemented by reference TRBV9 and TRBJ1-6, the full variable domain reads DSGVTQTPKHLITATGQRVTLRCSPRSGDLSVYWYQQSLDQGLQFLIQYYNGEERAKGNILERFSAQQFPDLHSELNLSSLELGDSALYFCASSDRDRDLPLHFGNGTRLTVT.

The chain links TRBV19 to TRBJ2-1; 8 bases agree with TRBD2. Germline V gives CDR1 LNHDA, CDR2 SQIVND (reference sequence). This CDR3 is built from 15 residues. Trimming took 3 bases from V and 4 from J; bases not matched to a gene: 5. In DNA, the CDR3 is TGTGCCAGTAGTATTTCGGTAGCGGGGTACAATGAGCAGTTCTTC. This translates into CASSISVAGYNEQFF.

CDR3 in amino acids: CASSRDRVNTEAFF. The CDR3 nucleotides read TGTGCCAGCAGCCGGGACAGGGTGAACACTGAAGCTTTCTTT. The chain links TRBV2 to TRBJ1-1; 9 bases are shared with TRBD1. Trimming at V came to 6 bases and at J to 0 bases, leaving 2 bases not matched to a gene. The CDR3 contains 14 residues. Germline CDR1 and CDR2: SNHLY and FYNNEI.